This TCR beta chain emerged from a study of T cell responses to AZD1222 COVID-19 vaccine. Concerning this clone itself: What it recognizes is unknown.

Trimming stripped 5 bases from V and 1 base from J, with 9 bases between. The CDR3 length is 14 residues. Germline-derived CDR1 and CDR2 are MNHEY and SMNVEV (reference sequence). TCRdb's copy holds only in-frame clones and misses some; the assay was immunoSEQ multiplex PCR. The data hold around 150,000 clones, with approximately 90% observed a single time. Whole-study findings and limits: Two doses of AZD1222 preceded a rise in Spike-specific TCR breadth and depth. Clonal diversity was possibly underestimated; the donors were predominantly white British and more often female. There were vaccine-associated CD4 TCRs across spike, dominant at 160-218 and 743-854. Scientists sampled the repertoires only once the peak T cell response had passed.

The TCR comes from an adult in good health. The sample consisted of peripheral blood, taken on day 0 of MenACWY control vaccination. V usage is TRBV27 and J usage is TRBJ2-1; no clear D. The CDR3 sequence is CASSKAVSYNEQFF. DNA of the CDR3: TGTGCCAGCAGTAAGGCGGTATCCTACAATGAGCAGTTCTTC.